The T cell receptor beta chain described here comes from a study of blood T cell repertoires in COVID-19. Across the study: T cells, B-cell-depleted T cells, or PBMCs provided the cDNA or gDNA that served as material.

Everyone who took part was roughly 18 to 89 years old, and they came from about 25 US areas. Two consecutive negative NP/OP PCR tests, clearance, or resolved symptoms defined Cohort 3 recovery. Generated by immunoSEQ multiplex PCR, the TCRdb table keeps only in-frame clones and is missing some. The sample has around 250,000 clones, around 85% seen once; the top ten hold less than 2.5%. Sequences were obtained from PBMCs or T cells enriched from blood (not recorded which). The clonotype originates from a woman aged 50 to 65 who had recovered from COVID-19.

DNA for the CDR3: TGTGCCAGCAGCCATGGGACTAGCGGAGTGGAGCAGTACTTC. Amino acids: CASSHGTSGVEQYF. The rearrangement links TRBV7-9 to TRBJ2-7; 11 nucleotides line up with TRBD2. Germline V gene sequence: CDR1 SEHNR, CDR2 FQNEAQ (reference sequence). The CDR3 sequence is 14 residues long. Trimming cost V 5 bases and J 7 bases; bases outside gene matches: 7.